This T cell receptor beta chain comes out of a study of blood T cell repertoires in COVID-19. At the level of the study: Sites across the United States, Italy and Spain contributed samples from acute and convalescent COVID-19. Nucleic acid was either cDNA or gDNA, and it came from T cells, B-cell-depleted T cells, or PBMCs.

Per the study methods: Reference gene primer amplification yielded estimated nucleated cell counts. Here immunoSEQ multiplex PCR was the method, and the copy in TCRdb shows in-frame clones only, minus some. V and J calls and clone size follow that table, whereas D and trimming were derived from the DNA. The table shows 190,000 or so clones, with 88% occurring only once. The V end was cut by 2 bases, the J end by 7 bases, with 12 bases between. This CDR3 contains 13 residues. The V gene's germline CDR1 is GTSNPN and CDR2 SVGIG (reference sequence). The TCR was taken from a woman aged 25 to 39 with acute or convalescent COVID-19. J is TRBJ1-5 and V is TRBV30; D call uncertain. The sequenced sample was peripheral blood. This CDR3 is CAWSLTVEQPQHF. As DNA, the CDR3 is TGTGCCTGGAGTTTAACTGTTGAGCAGCCCCAGCATTTT.